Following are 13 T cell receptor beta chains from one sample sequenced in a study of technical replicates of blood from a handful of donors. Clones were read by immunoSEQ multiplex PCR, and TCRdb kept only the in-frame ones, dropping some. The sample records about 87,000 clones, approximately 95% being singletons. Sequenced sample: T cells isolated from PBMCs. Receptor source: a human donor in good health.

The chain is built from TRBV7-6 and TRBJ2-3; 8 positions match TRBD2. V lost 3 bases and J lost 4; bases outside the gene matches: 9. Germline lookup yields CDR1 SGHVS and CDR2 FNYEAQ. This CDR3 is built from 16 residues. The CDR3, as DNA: TGTGCCAGCAGCTTCCTAGAAGCGGGAGAGGCAGATACGCAGTATTTT. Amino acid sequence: CASSFLEAGEADTQYF.

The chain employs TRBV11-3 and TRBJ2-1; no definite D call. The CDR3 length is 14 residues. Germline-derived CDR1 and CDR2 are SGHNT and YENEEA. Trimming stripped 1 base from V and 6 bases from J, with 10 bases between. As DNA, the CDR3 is TGTGCCAGCAGCTTAGTAGGCGCGGTCAATGAGCAGTTCTTC. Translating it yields CASSLVGAVNEQFF. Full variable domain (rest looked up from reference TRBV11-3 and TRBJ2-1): EAGVVQSPRYKIIEKKQPVAFWCNPISGHNTLYWYLQNLGQGPELLIRYENEEAVDDSQLPKDRFSAERLKGVDSTLKIQPAELGDSAVYLCASSLVGAVNEQFFGPGTRLTVL.

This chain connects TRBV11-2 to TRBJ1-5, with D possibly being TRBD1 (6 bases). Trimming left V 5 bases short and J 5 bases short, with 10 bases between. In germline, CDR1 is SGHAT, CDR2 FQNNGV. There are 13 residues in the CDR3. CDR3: CASSPGVYQPQHF. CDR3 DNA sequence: TGTGCCAGCAGCCCAGGGGTCTATCAGCCCCAGCATTTT.

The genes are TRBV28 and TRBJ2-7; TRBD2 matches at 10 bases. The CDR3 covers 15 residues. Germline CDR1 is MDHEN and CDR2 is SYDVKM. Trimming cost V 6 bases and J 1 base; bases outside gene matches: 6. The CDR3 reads CASSLAGEGSYEQYF. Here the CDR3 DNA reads TGTGCCAGCAGCCTAGCGGGAGAAGGGTCCTACGAGCAGTACTTC.

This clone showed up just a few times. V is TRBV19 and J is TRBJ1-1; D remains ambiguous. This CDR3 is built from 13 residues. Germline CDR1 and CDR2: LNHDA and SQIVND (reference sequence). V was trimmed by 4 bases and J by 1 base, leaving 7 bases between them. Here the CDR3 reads CASSKARNTEAFF. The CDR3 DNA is TGTGCCAGTAGTAAAGCGCGGAACACTGAAGCTTTCTTT.

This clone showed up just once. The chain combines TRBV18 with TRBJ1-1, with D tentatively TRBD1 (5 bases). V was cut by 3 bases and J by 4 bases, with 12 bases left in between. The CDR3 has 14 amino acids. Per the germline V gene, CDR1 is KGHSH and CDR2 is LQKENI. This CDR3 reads CASSPRSGLTEAFF. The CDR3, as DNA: TGTGCCAGCTCACCCCGTTCAGGGCTCACTGAAGCTTTCTTT.

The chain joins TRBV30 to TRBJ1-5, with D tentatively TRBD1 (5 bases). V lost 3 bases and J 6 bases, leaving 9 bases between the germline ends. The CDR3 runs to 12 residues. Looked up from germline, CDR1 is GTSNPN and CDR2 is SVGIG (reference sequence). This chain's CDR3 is CAWSQGLQPQHF. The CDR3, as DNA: TGTGCCTGGAGCCAGGGCCTTCAGCCCCAGCATTTT.

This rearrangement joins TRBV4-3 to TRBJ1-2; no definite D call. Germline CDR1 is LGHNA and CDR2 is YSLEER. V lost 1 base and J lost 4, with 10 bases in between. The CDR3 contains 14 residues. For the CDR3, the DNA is TGCGCCAGCAGCCAAGGTCCAGAAATCTATGGCTACACCTTC. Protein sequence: CASSQGPEIYGYTF.

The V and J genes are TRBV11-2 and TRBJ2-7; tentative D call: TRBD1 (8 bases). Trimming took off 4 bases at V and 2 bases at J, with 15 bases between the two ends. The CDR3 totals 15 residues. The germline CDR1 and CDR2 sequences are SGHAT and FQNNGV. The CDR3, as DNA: TGTGCCAGCAGCTCAATACAGGGGGGGGCCTACGAGCAGTACTTC. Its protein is CASSSIQGGAYEQYF.

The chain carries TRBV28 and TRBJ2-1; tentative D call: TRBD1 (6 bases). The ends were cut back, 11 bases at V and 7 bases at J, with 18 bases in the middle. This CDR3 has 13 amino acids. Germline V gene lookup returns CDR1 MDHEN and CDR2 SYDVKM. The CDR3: CAAFRDNANEQFF. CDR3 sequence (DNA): TGTGCCGCATTCCGGGACAATGCGAATGAGCAGTTCTTC.

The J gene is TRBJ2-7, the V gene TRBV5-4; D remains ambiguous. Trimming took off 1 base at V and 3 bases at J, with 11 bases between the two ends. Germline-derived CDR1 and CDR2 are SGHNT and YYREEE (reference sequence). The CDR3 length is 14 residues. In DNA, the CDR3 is TGTGCCAGCAGCTTGTCCGTGAGTGGCTACGAGCAGTACTTC. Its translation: CASSLSVSGYEQYF. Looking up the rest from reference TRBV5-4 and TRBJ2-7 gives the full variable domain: ETGVTQSPTHLIKTRGQQVTLRCSSQSGHNTVSWYQQALGQGPQFIFQYYREEENGRGNFPPRFSGLQFPNYSSELNVNALELDDSALYLCASSLSVSGYEQYFGPGTRLTVT.

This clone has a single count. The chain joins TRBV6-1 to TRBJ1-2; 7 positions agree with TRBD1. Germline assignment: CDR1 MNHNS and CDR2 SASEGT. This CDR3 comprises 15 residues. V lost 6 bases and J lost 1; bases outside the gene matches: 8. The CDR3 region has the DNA TGTGCCAGCAGCGAGGGGGCTAGGGATAACTATGGCTACACCTTC. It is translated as CASSEGARDNYGYTF.

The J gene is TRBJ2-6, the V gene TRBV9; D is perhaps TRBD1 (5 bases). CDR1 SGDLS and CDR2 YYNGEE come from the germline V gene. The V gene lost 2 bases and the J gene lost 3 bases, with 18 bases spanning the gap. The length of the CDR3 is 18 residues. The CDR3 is CASSVIPAGHSGANVLTF. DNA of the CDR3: TGTGCCAGCAGCGTCATTCCTGCAGGGCATAGTGGGGCCAACGTCCTGACTTTC.